This is a list of T cell receptor beta chains from one sample in a study of blood T cells in healthy people across ages. TCRdb re-called the 5' RACE reads with MiXCR, one entry per CDR3 protein. The data show 1.2 million to 1.5 million distinct CDR3 sequences, approximately 59% seen once. The material sequenced was blood. The receptors stem from a young man in good health. The CDR3 runs from the conserved cysteine through the conserved F or W. Fields, in order: CDR3 protein, CDR3 DNA, V gene, J gene, clone size, D gene. A D gene is named only where the DNA matches it firmly. Not all rows give a size; the values are once, few, many and, for expanded clones, a class.

cdr3_aa: CASSYTGTSGRRTQYF
cdr3_nt: TGTGCCAGCAGTTACACCGGGACTAGCGGGCGTCGGACCCAGTACTTC
v_call: TRBV6-5
j_call: TRBJ2-5
clone_size: NA
d_call: TRBD2

cdr3_aa: CSARVDRGNEQFF
cdr3_nt: TGCAGTGCTAGAGTCGACAGGGGCAATGAGCAGTTCTTC
v_call: TRBV20-1
j_call: TRBJ2-1
clone_size: few
d_call: TRBD1

cdr3_aa: CASRRTADSGANVLTF
cdr3_nt: TGTGCCAGCAGAAGGACTGCCGACTCTGGGGCCAACGTCCTGACTTTC
v_call: TRBV27
j_call: TRBJ2-6
clone_size: few
d_call: NA

cdr3_aa: CATERKGTSGGPNTGELFF
cdr3_nt: TGTGCCACCGAAAGAAAAGGGACTAGCGGGGGACCGAACACCGGGGAGCTGTTTTTT
v_call: TRBV25-1
j_call: TRBJ2-2
clone_size: NA
d_call: TRBD2

cdr3_aa: CASSYSGLAGVVYEQYF
cdr3_nt: TGTGCCAGCAGCTACTCGGGACTAGCGGGAGTGGTCTACGAGCAGTACTTC
v_call: TRBV7-6
j_call: TRBJ2-7
clone_size: NA
d_call: TRBD2

cdr3_aa: CASSPHRDRGQETQYF
cdr3_nt: TGTGCCAGCAGCCCCCACCGGGACAGGGGGCAAGAGACCCAGTACTTC
v_call: TRBV3-1
j_call: TRBJ2-5
clone_size: NA
d_call: TRBD1

cdr3_aa: CASSPEGTRNNEQFF
cdr3_nt: TGTGCCAGCAGCCCGGAGGGGACTAGAAACAATGAGCAGTTCTTC
v_call: TRBV12-3/TRBV12-4
j_call: TRBJ2-1
clone_size: NA
d_call: TRBD2

cdr3_aa: CASGLEETQYF
cdr3_nt: TGTGCTAGTGGTTTGGAAGAGACCCAGTACTTC
v_call: TRBV12-5
j_call: TRBJ2-5
clone_size: few
d_call: NA

cdr3_aa: CASTTSGGNEQFF
cdr3_nt: TGTGCCAGCACGACTAGCGGGGGGAATGAGCAGTTCTTC
v_call: TRBV2
j_call: TRBJ2-1
clone_size: few
d_call: TRBD2

cdr3_aa: CASSQRVAGREQFF
cdr3_nt: TGTGCCAGCAGCCAACGAGTAGCGGGACGGGAGCAGTTCTTC
v_call: TRBV3-1
j_call: TRBJ2-1
clone_size: few
d_call: TRBD2

cdr3_aa: CASRDPLQGAERGYTF
cdr3_nt: TGTGCCAGCAGAGATCCCCTACAGGGGGCGGAGAGGGGCTACACCTTC
v_call: TRBV27
j_call: TRBJ1-2
clone_size: NA
d_call: TRBD1

cdr3_aa: CSAREAFIGGTPYNEQFF
cdr3_nt: TGCAGTGCTAGAGAGGCGTTCATCGGGGGGACCCCATACAATGAGCAGTTCTTC
v_call: TRBV20-1
j_call: TRBJ2-1
clone_size: NA
d_call: TRBD2

cdr3_aa: CASSLAGAGGVSSTDTQYF
cdr3_nt: TGTGCCAGCAGCTTAGCTGGGGCGGGGGGCGTATCTAGCACAGATACGCAGTATTTT
v_call: TRBV7-2
j_call: TRBJ2-3
clone_size: NA
d_call: TRBD2

cdr3_aa: CSARILAGETQYF
cdr3_nt: TGCAGTGCTAGAATACTAGCGGGGGAGACCCAGTACTTC
v_call: TRBV20-1
j_call: TRBJ2-5
clone_size: once
d_call: TRBD2

cdr3_aa: CASSYRDSGNSGANVLTF
cdr3_nt: TGCGCCAGCAGCTACCGGGACAGCGGAAACTCTGGGGCCAACGTCCTGACTTTC
v_call: TRBV5-1
j_call: TRBJ2-6
clone_size: few
d_call: TRBD1

cdr3_aa: CATQTGDGYGYTF
cdr3_nt: TGTGCCACTCAGACAGGGGACGGCTATGGCTACACCTTC
v_call: TRBV10-3
j_call: TRBJ1-2
clone_size: few
d_call: TRBD1

cdr3_aa: CATSDVSYEQYF
cdr3_nt: TGTGCCACTTCCGATGTCTCCTACGAGCAGTACTTC
v_call: TRBV6-1
j_call: TRBJ2-7
clone_size: NA
d_call: NA

cdr3_aa: CASTLMGSYNEQYF
cdr3_nt: TGTGCCAGCACCCTCATGGGCAGCTACAATGAGCAGTACTTC
v_call: TRBV12-3/TRBV12-4
j_call: TRBJ2-7
clone_size: once
d_call: NA

cdr3_aa: CASSLTGEGTQYF
cdr3_nt: TGTGCCAGCAGCTTGACCGGGGAAGGGACCCAGTACTTC
v_call: TRBV5-6
j_call: TRBJ2-5
clone_size: NA
d_call: NA

cdr3_aa: CASSRQGGGEQFF
cdr3_nt: TGTGCCAGCAGCAGACAGGGGGGGGGTGAGCAGTTCTTC
v_call: TRBV6-1
j_call: TRBJ2-1
clone_size: NA
d_call: TRBD1

cdr3_aa: CASSQDGGEGQPQHF
cdr3_nt: TGTGCCAGCAGCCAAGATGGGGGAGAGGGACAGCCCCAGCATTTT
v_call: TRBV3-1
j_call: TRBJ1-5
clone_size: NA
d_call: NA

cdr3_aa: CSVEAGTAFQGTEAFF
cdr3_nt: TGCAGCGTTGAAGCCGGGACAGCGTTCCAGGGCACTGAAGCTTTCTTT
v_call: TRBV29-1
j_call: TRBJ1-1
clone_size: once
d_call: TRBD1

cdr3_aa: CASSLLFGRHNEQFF
cdr3_nt: TGTGCCAGCTCCCTTCTCTTCGGTCGGCACAATGAGCAGTTCTTC
v_call: TRBV7-2
j_call: TRBJ2-1
clone_size: NA
d_call: NA

cdr3_aa: CASSGGGPTEAFF
cdr3_nt: TGTGCCAGCAGTGGCGGAGGCCCCACTGAAGCTTTCTTT
v_call: TRBV2
j_call: TRBJ1-1
clone_size: NA
d_call: NA